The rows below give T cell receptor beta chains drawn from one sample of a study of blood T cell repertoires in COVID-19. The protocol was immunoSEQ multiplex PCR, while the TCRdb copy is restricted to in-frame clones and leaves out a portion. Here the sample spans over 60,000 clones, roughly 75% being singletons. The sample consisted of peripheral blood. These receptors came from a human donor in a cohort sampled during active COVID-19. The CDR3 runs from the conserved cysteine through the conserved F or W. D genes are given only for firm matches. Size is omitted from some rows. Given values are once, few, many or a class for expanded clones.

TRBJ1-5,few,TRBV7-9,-,CASSYGSQPQHF,TGTGCCAGCAGCTACGGGTCTCAGCCCCAGCATTTT
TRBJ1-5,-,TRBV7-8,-,CASTLGGGPQHF,TGTGCCAGCACCCTCGGTGGTGGGCCCCAGCATTTT
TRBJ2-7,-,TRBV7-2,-,CASSLDSRSYEQYF,TGTGCCAGCAGCTTAGACAGCCGATCCTACGAGCAGTACTTC
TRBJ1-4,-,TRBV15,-,CATSTNPASNEKLFF,TGTGCCACCAGTACTAACCCGGCGTCTAATGAAAAACTGTTTTTT
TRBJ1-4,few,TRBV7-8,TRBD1,CASSFARDRVREKLFF,TGTGCCAGCAGCTTCGCCCGGGACAGAGTCCGGGAAAAACTGTTTTTT
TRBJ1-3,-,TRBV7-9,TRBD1,CASSTRTGGSGNTIYF,TGTGCCAGCAGCACCAGGACAGGAGGCTCTGGAAACACCATATATTTT
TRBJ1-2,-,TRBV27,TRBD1,CASSPRTGAYGYTF,TGTGCCAGCAGTCCCAGGACAGGGGCCTATGGCTACACCTTC
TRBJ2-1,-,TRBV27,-,CASSLQRPGGRKNNEQFF,TGTGCCAGCAGTTTACAGAGGCCCGGGGGGCGGAAAAACAATGAGCAGTTCTTC
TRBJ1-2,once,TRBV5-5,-,CASSLVAGRHYGYTF,TGTGCCAGCAGCTTGGTGGCAGGGCGCCACTATGGCTACACCTTC
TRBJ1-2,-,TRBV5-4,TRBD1,CASRDRGVYGYTF,TGTGCCAGCAGGGACAGGGGCGTCTATGGCTACACCTTC
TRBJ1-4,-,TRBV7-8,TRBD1,CASSFDRVRFSDEKLFF,TGTGCCAGCAGCTTCGACAGGGTACGGTTTAGTGATGAAAAACTGTTTTTT
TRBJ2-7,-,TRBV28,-,CASRPGTYSYEQYF,TGTGCCAGCAGGCCGGGAACCTACTCCTACGAGCAGTACTTC
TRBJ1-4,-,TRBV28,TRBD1,CASSLWGQGSEKLFF,TGTGCCAGCAGTTTATGGGGACAGGGGTCTGAAAAACTGTTTTTT
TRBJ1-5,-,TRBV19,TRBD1,CASSIRTGGGQPQHF,TGTGCCAGTAGTATCCGGACAGGGGGTGGACAGCCCCAGCATTTT
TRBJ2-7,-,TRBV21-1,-,CASIPRGLAGVEQYF,TGTGCCAGCATCCCAAGGGGACTAGCGGGAGTTGAGCAGTACTTC
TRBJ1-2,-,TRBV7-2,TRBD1,CASSAGGQGARGYTF,TGTGCCAGCAGCGCCGGTGGGCAGGGGGCTCGGGGCTACACCTTC
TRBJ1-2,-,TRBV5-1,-,CASSSRDMNYGYTF,TGCGCCAGCAGCTCCCGGGACATGAACTATGGCTACACCTTC
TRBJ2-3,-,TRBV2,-,CASREGRSTDTQYF,TGTGCCAGCAGGGAGGGGCGTAGCACAGATACGCAGTATTTT
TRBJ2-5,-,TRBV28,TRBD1,CASRRPGGETQYF,TGTGCCAGCCGAAGACCAGGGGGAGAGACCCAGTACTTC
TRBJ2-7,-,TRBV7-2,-,CASSLDRGVYEQYF,TGTGCCAGCAGCTTAGATCGGGGAGTTTACGAGCAGTACTTC
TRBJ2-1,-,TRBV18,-,CASSPSGYSYNEQFF,TGTGCCAGCTCACCCAGCGGATACTCCTACAATGAGCAGTTCTTC
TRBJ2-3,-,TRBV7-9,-,CASRGTSTDTQYF,TGTGCCAGCAGGGGGACTAGCACAGATACGCAGTATTTT
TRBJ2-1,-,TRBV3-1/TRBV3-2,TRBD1,CASSSRDRDMLFNEQFF,TGTGCCAGCAGCTCGCGGGACAGGGACATGTTGTTTAATGAGCAGTTCTTC
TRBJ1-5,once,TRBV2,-,CASSEVRQGNQPQHF,TGTGCCAGCAGTGAAGTTCGGCAGGGGAATCAGCCCCAGCATTTT
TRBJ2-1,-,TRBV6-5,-,CASKLTSYDEQFF,TGTGCCAGCAAACTCACTAGTTACGATGAGCAGTTCTTC
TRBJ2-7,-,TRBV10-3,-,CAISPNSYEQYF,TGTGCCATCAGCCCGAACAGTTACGAGCAGTACTTC
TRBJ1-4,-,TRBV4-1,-,CASSQESPGNEKLFF,TGCGCCAGCAGCCAAGAAAGCCCAGGAAATGAAAAACTGTTTTTT
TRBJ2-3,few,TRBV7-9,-,CASSLPTPSTDTQYF,TGTGCCAGCAGCTTACCGACTCCAAGCACAGATACGCAGTATTTT
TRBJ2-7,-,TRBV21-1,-,CASRNDQGMGHEQYF,TGTGCCAGCAGGAACGACCAGGGTATGGGCCACGAGCAGTACTTC
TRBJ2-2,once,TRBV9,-,CASNRVDGELFF,TGTGCCAGCAACCGGGTGGACGGGGAGCTGTTTTTT
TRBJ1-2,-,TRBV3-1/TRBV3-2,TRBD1,CASSPGTGGSYGYTF,TGTGCCAGCAGCCCAGGGACAGGGGGCAGCTATGGCTACACCTTC
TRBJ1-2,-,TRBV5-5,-,CASSLVPEANYGYTF,TGTGCCAGCAGCTTGGTCCCGGAGGCTAACTATGGCTACACCTTC
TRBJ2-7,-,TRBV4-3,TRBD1,CASSQGTGGNEQYF,TGCGCCAGCAGCCAAGGGACAGGGGGCAACGAGCAGTACTTC
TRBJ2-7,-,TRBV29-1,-,CSVDPTGLGEQYF,TGCAGCGTTGACCCTACAGGCCTGGGCGAGCAGTACTTC
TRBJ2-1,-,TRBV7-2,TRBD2,CASSFKVAGFNEQFF,TGTGCCAGCAGCTTTAAGGTAGCGGGATTCAATGAGCAGTTCTTC
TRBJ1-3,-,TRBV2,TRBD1,CASSEITGGGNTIYF,TGTGCCAGCAGTGAAATCACAGGGGGCGGAAACACCATATATTTT
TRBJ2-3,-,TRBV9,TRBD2,CASSVVPTSASRSTDTQYF,TGTGCCAGCAGCGTAGTCCCAACTAGCGCCTCTAGGAGCACAGATACGCAGTATTTT
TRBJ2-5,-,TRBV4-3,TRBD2,CASSQEAAGGDETQYF,TGCGCCAGCAGCCAAGAAGCAGCGGGAGGGGATGAGACCCAGTACTTC
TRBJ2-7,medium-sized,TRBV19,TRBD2,CASSTTGTKFPYEQYF,TGTGCCAGTAGTACGACCGGGACTAAGTTCCCCTACGAGCAGTACTTC
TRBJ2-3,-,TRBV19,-,CASSIGVSGGTQYF,TGTGCCAGTAGTATAGGCGTTTCTGGAGGTACGCAGTATTTT
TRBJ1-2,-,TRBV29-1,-,CSVATGSNYGYTF,TGCAGCGTAGCAACCGGGTCCAACTATGGCTACACCTTC
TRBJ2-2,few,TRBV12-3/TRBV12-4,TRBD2,CASSRGGIRELFF,TGTGCCAGCTCCCGGGGGGGAATCCGGGAGCTGTTTTTT